Shown below are 23 T cell receptor beta chains from a single sample sequenced in a study of T cell changes during pregnancy in multiple sclerosis. Generated by immunoSEQ multiplex PCR, the TCRdb table keeps only in-frame clones and is missing some. The sample shows about 61,000 clones, about 87% of them seen only once. The starting material was peripheral blood, obtained in the first trimester of pregnancy. The receptors originated from a female donor in good health, enrolled as a control in a pregnancy study.

The chain recombines TRBV18 with TRBJ1-6, with D possibly being TRBD1 (6 bases). This CDR3 region has 17 residues. V was clipped by 4 bases and J by 0 bases, with 13 bases between them. CDR1 is KGHSH, CDR2 LQKENI, per germline. The CDR3 loop reads CASSLAGTNSYNSPLHF. Written as DNA, the CDR3 is TGTGCCAGCTCACTTGCCGGGACAAACTCCTATAATTCACCCCTCCACTTT.

The genes are TRBV19 and TRBJ1-6; 9 bases are a match to TRBD1. The V segment lost 4 bases and the J segment 14 bases; nucleotides outside the gene matches: 9. In germline, CDR1 is LNHDA, CDR2 SQIVND (reference sequence). The CDR3 is 14 residues long. The CDR3 region has the DNA TGTGCCAGTAGTACCGGGACAGGGCTTAAGTCCCTCCACTTT. Its protein product is CASSTGTGLKSLHF. Full variable domain (missing parts from reference TRBV19 and TRBJ1-6): DGGITQSPKYLFRKEGQNVTLSCEQNLNHDAMYWYRQDPGQGLRLIYYSQIVNDFQKGDIAEGYSVSREKKESFPLTVTSAQKNPTAFYLCASSTGTGLKSLHFGNGTRLTVT.

This clone was found once. The chain employs TRBV7-9 and TRBJ2-3; 7 nucleotides align to TRBD1. The V segment lost 5 bases and the J segment 0 bases; nucleotides outside the gene matches: 8. Germline-derived CDR1 and CDR2 are SEHNR and FQNEAQ (reference sequence). The CDR3 runs 16 residues. CDR3 sequence: CASSPPGTVSTDTQYF. The CDR3 region has the DNA TGTGCCAGCAGCCCGCCCGGGACAGTCAGCACAGATACGCAGTATTTT. Together with reference TRBV7-9 and TRBJ2-3, the CDR3 gives the full variable domain: DTGVSQNPRHKITKRGQNVTFRCDPISEHNRLYWYRQTLGQGPEFLTYFQNEAQLEKSRLLSDRFSAERPKGSFSTLEIQRTEQGDSAMYLCASSPPGTVSTDTQYFGPGTRLTVL.

The V and J genes are TRBV5-1 and TRBJ1-4; 9 nucleotides align to TRBD1. Germline V gene sequence: CDR1 SGHRS, CDR2 YFSETQ. V gave up 4 bases and J gave up 6 bases; unmatched junction bases: 7. The CDR3 contains 15 residues. CDR3 nucleotide sequence: TGCGCCAGCAGCAGGGACAGGGCGGAGTATGAAAAACTGTTTTTT. Amino acids: CASSRDRAEYEKLFF.

This chain's CDR3 is CASSQDQSYYGYTF. The CDR3 coding sequence is TGTGCCAGCAGCCAAGATCAGTCCTACTATGGCTACACCTTC. V usage is TRBV14 and J usage is TRBJ1-2, with D uncertain. The CDR3 spans 14 residues. Trimming removed 0 bases from V and 3 bases from J, with 8 bases in between. CDR1 SGHDN and CDR2 FVKESK come from the germline V gene.

The gene calls are TRBV9 and TRBJ2-7; D not resolved. V was cut by 0 bases and J by 3 bases, with 10 bases left in between. This CDR3 is 14 amino acids long. Germline CDR1 reads SGDLS; CDR2 reads YYNGEE. CDR3 sequence (DNA): TGTGCCAGCAGCGTAGCTCCAGGTTACTACGAGCAGTACTTC. Translating gives CASSVAPGYYEQYF.

The gene calls are TRBV4-2 and TRBJ1-2, with 7 bases fitting TRBD1. V trimming: 0 bases; J trimming: 10 bases; junction bases outside the gene matches: 5. Germline-derived CDR1 and CDR2 are LGHNA and YNFKEQ. CDR3 size: 13 residues. CDR3 nucleotides: TGTGCCAGCAGCCAAGAGGACAGGCCCTCCTACACCTTC. Its protein product is CASSQEDRPSYTF.

V is TRBV6-1 and J is TRBJ2-3; 12 positions match TRBD2. Germline CDR1 is MNHNS and CDR2 is SASEGT. The V segment lost 8 bases and the J segment 5 bases; nucleotides outside the gene matches: 5. The CDR3 has 14 amino acids. The DNA for the CDR3 is TGTGCCAGCTCCCGGACTAGCGGGGTAGATACGCAGTATTTT. Its translation is CASSRTSGVDTQYF.

The chain links TRBV4-3 to TRBJ2-2, with 13 bases matching TRBD2. Germline trimming cut 4 bases from V and 0 bases from J; bases unmatched to any gene: 5. Germline-derived CDR1 and CDR2 are LGHNA and YSLEER. CDR3 length equals 18 residues. The CDR3 sequence: CASSPGGTSGTNTGELFF. The CDR3 DNA reads TGCGCCAGCAGCCCCGGAGGGACTAGCGGGACGAACACCGGGGAGCTGTTTTTT.

Only one count was recorded for this clone. This rearrangement joins TRBV27 to TRBJ2-3; 8 bases fit TRBD2. Trimming removed 7 bases from V and 6 bases from J; junction bases left unmatched: 9. Germline V gene data show CDR1 as MNHEY and CDR2 as SMNVEV (reference sequence). This CDR3 comprises 14 residues. The CDR3 loop is CASTPGGEGDTQYF. The CDR3 DNA reads TGTGCCAGCACCCCCGGGGGGGAAGGGGATACGCAGTATTTT.

This clone was found once. J is TRBJ1-1 and V is TRBV19, with D possibly TRBD1 on 6 matching bases. Trimming took 1 base from V and 4 from J, leaving 16 bases between them. Germline V gene sequence: CDR1 LNHDA, CDR2 SQIVND (reference sequence). The CDR3 totals 16 residues. CDR3 region: CASSIANRVISTEAFF. The CDR3 nucleotides are TGTGCCAGTAGTATAGCTAACAGGGTTATTAGCACTGAAGCTTTCTTT.

The chain employs TRBV30 and TRBJ1-6, with D possibly matching TRBD1 (6 bases). The V gene's germline CDR1 is GTSNPN and CDR2 SVGIG (reference sequence). V lost 2 bases to trimming and J lost 5 bases, with 13 bases between them. CDR3 length: 15 amino acids. The CDR3 protein is CAWSKGTPDNSPLHF. As DNA, the CDR3 is TGTGCCTGGAGTAAGGGGACACCAGATAATTCACCCCTCCACTTT.

This clone was seen a handful of times. The J gene is TRBJ1-5, the V gene TRBV2; D not certain. Trimming took off 4 bases at V and 7 bases at J, with 14 bases between the two ends. CDR3 length: 14 amino acids. Germline lookup yields CDR1 SNHLY and CDR2 FYNNEI. The DNA for the CDR3 is TGTGCCAGCAGTGTGCGGCCCCCGGGGCAGCCCCAGCATTTT. Translating gives CASSVRPPGQPQHF.

The J gene is TRBJ1-2, the V gene TRBV21-1; the table's D call, TRBD1, was not checked against the DNA. TRBV21-1 is an annotated pseudogene. The CDR3 consists of 16 residues. This CDR3 reads CASSKSTGANNYGYTF. The CDR3 nucleotides are TGTGCCAGCAGTAAAAGTACAGGAGCGAACAACTATGGCTACACCTTC.

This sequence joins TRBV7-3 and TRBJ2-7; 8 bases map to TRBD1. Losses at the gene ends were 6 bases for V and 7 bases for J; bases not matched to a gene: 14. The CDR3 is made up of 15 amino acids. Per the germline V gene, CDR1 is SGHTA and CDR2 is FQGTGA. CDR3 loop: CASSTTPGQVTEQYF. In nucleotides, the CDR3 is TGTGCCAGCAGTACTACACCGGGACAGGTCACGGAGCAGTACTTC.

J is TRBJ2-5 and V is TRBV5-4; TRBD2 agrees at 12 bases. The ends lost 5 bases at V and 1 base at J; junction bases unmatched: 6. Germline CDR1 and CDR2: SGHNT and YYREEE (reference sequence). The CDR3 loop spans 16 amino acids. The CDR3 nucleotides read TGTGCCAGCAGTCCAACTAGCGGGGGGTTCCAAGAGACCCAGTACTTC. This sequence encodes CASSPTSGGFQETQYF.

This clone was counted only a few times. CDR3 sequence (DNA): TGTGCCAGCAGCTTCTCCGGGACAGGGGGGACTGAAGCTTTCTTT. Its translation is CASSFSGTGGTEAFF. The chain has TRBV13 and TRBJ1-1, with 11 bases aligning to TRBD1. The CDR3 is made up of 15 amino acids. Germline V gene sequence: CDR1 PRHDT, CDR2 FYEKMQ (reference sequence). V was pared by 3 bases and J by 5 bases, with 5 bases of the junction left unmatched. The whole variable domain, filled in from reference TRBV13 and TRBJ1-1, reads AAGVIQSPRHLIKEKRETATLKCYPIPRHDTVYWYQQGPGQDPQFLISFYEKMQSDKGSIPDRFSAQQFSDYHSELNMSSLELGDSALYFCASSFSGTGGTEAFFGQGTRLTVV.

The genes are TRBV6-1 and TRBJ1-1; D gene uncertain. The CDR3 runs 16 residues. The V end was cut by 3 bases, the J end by 6 bases, with 20 bases between. From germline, CDR1 is MNHNS and CDR2 SASEGT. The CDR3 loop reads CASSDIIANGDPEAFF. The CDR3 bases are TGTGCCAGCAGTGATATTATTGCCAACGGGGATCCTGAAGCTTTCTTT.

The chain combines TRBV29-1 with TRBJ2-2; 11 nucleotides line up with TRBD2. Germline CDR1 and CDR2: SQVTM and ANQGSEA. V shed 6 bases, J shed 2 bases, and the junction held 2 bases outside the gene matches. This CDR3 has 14 residues. CDR3 amino acids: CSVGTSGNTGELFF. In nucleotides, the CDR3 is TGCAGCGTGGGGACTAGCGGAAACACCGGGGAGCTGTTTTTT.

This clone appeared once. The V and J genes are TRBV5-4 and TRBJ2-6; possibly TRBD2 for D (5 bases). The CDR3 loop spans 18 amino acids. Trimming took 1 base from V and 0 from J, leaving 14 bases between them. Germline V gene lookup returns CDR1 SGHNT and CDR2 YYREEE (reference sequence). CDR3 sequence: CASSLFRGASSGANVLTF. The CDR3 bases are TGTGCCAGCAGCTTGTTCCGGGGAGCGAGCTCTGGGGCCAACGTCCTGACTTTC.

The chain uses TRBV7-9 and TRBJ1-1; tentative D call: TRBD1 (5 bases). The germline CDR1 and CDR2 sequences are SEHNR and FQNEAQ (reference sequence). V was trimmed by 1 base and J by 2 bases, leaving 8 bases between them. The CDR3 runs 14 residues. The CDR3 DNA reads as TGTGCCAGCAGCTTAGGTCAGGGTAACACTGAAGCTTTCTTT. It is translated as CASSLGQGNTEAFF.

The rearrangement uses TRBV23-1 and TRBJ1-5, with D tentatively TRBD1 (5 bases). TRBV23-1 is reported as an ORF; its role is uncertain. V gave up 0 bases and J gave up 0 bases, with 21 bases separating them. This CDR3 has 20 amino acids. The CDR3 protein is CASSQSRLQGKIYSNQPQHF. In DNA, the CDR3 is TGCGCCAGCAGTCAATCTCGTCTCCAGGGCAAAATTTATAGCAATCAGCCCCAGCATTTT.

The rearrangement joins TRBV7-9 to TRBJ1-5; 11 nucleotides agree with TRBD1. CDR1 SEHNR and CDR2 FQNEAQ come from the germline V gene (reference sequence). This CDR3 comprises 14 residues. J gave up 6 bases and V 4 bases, and 2 bases lay outside the gene matches. In DNA form, the CDR3 reads TGTGCCAGCAGCTGGACAGGGGGCGGTCAGCCCCAGCATTTT. As protein: CASSWTGGGQPQHF.